A selection of T cell receptor beta chains follows, all from one sample in a study of CD8 T cells in Susac syndrome. TCRdb re-derived calls from the immunoSEQ multiplex PCR reads in MiXCR, one entry per CDR3 protein. The sample lists 180,000 or so distinct CDR3 sequences, more than 90% occurring once. What was sequenced was CD4+ T cells from PBMCs. The receptors originated from a human donor in good health. CDR3s include the opening cysteine and the closing phenylalanine or tryptophan. Each record gives: J gene, V gene, D gene, clone size, CDR3 DNA, CDR3 protein. A D gene is named only where the DNA matches it firmly. Clone size is not always given. Where it is, it says once, few, many or a class for expanded clones.

TRBJ2-6,TRBV5-6,-,-,TGTGCCAGCAGCTTCGACCCCTCTGGGGCCAACGTCCTGACTTTC,CASSFDPSGANVLTF
TRBJ2-2,TRBV24-1,TRBD1,-,TGTGCCACCAGTGATGGGACAGGGGTCCCCGGGGAGCTGTTTTTT,CATSDGTGVPGELFF
TRBJ2-5,TRBV18,-,once,TGTGCCAGCTCACCCGCGACAGGCCACCAAGAGACCCAGTACTTC,CASSPATGHQETQYF
TRBJ2-1,TRBV20-1,-,-,TGCAGTGCTAGAGGTCAACACAATGAGCAGTTCTTC,CSARGQHNEQFF
TRBJ1-2,TRBV20-1,TRBD1,-,TGCAGTGCCCCCACTAGTACAGGGGGATTACTTAACTATGGCTACACCTTC,CSAPTSTGGLLNYGYTF
TRBJ2-1,TRBV6-5,TRBD2,-,TGTGCCAGCAGTTGGACTAGCGGGGGGGCCGGCGAGCAGTTCTTC,CASSWTSGGAGEQFF
TRBJ2-7,TRBV7-2,-,-,TGTGCCAGCAGCTCCACCGGGAGCCACTACGAGCAGTACTTC,CASSSTGSHYEQYF
TRBJ2-3,TRBV20-1,TRBD2,-,TGCAGTGCCCGGGGACTAGCGGGGGCCGCCAACACAGATACGCAGTATTTT,CSARGLAGAANTDTQYF
TRBJ2-5,TRBV27,-,-,TGTGCCAGCAGTTGGGCGTCAGGAGAGACCCAGTACTTC,CASSWASGETQYF
TRBJ1-2,TRBV18,-,-,TGTGCCAGCTCACCGACTTACCTACAGGATGGCTACACCTTC,CASSPTYLQDGYTF
TRBJ1-2,TRBV20-1,TRBD1,few,TGCAGTGCTAGAACAGGGGGCTATGGCTACACCTTC,CSARTGGYGYTF
TRBJ2-7,TRBV20-1,-,-,TGCAGTGCGTACCCCAGGTGGCTCGCCGTCTCCTACGAGCAGTACTTC,CSAYPRWLAVSYEQYF